These T cell receptor beta chains were read from a single sample in a study of T cells in Graves' hyperthyroidism and ophthalmopathy. TCRdb re-derived calls from the multiplex PCR reads in MiXCR, one entry per CDR3 protein. The table has about 290,000 distinct CDR3 sequences, around 15% seen once. Sample: blood. The receptors here all came from a middle-aged woman with Graves' hyperthyroidism. CDR3s leave out the opening cysteine and the closing phenylalanine or tryptophan. The size entry is marked missing in some rows and otherwise reads once, few, many or a size class.

clone_size	v_call	j_call	cdr3_aa
many	TRBV28	TRBJ1-2	ASSLAEGGGYT
many	TRBV5-1	TRBJ2-2	ASSLEFTGAGELF
few	TRBV7-8	TRBJ1-1	ASSLGGRANTEAF
many	TRBV6-1	TRBJ2-1	ASSSPRGNVHEQF
many	TRBV28	TRBJ1-1	ASLNQGAGTTEAF
NA	TRBV12-3/TRBV12-4	TRBJ2-7	ASSTSRTGGAYEQY
many	TRBV6-6	TRBJ1-1	ASSYSVRAVEAF
NA	TRBV13	TRBJ1-6	ASSLAGQANSPLH
many	TRBV6-1	TRBJ2-3	ASRRQQQFTDTQY
many	TRBV2	TRBJ1-2	ASTDNNYGYT
many	TRBV12-3/TRBV12-4	TRBJ1-3	ASSPDWGSGNTIY
many	TRBV20-1	TRBJ2-2	SASDAVNTGELF
many	TRBV29-1	TRBJ1-1	SAARDRGNTEAF
NA	TRBV30	TRBJ2-1	AWSPGFRSSYNEQF
NA	TRBV3-1	TRBJ2-7	ASSRYSGRRHEQY
many	TRBV20-1	TRBJ1-6	SASYGENSPLH
many	TRBV7-9	TRBJ1-2	ASSLGGQIYGYT
NA	TRBV28	TRBJ2-3	ATIPSGKTDTQY
few	TRBV20-1	TRBJ1-6	SARPLTGDNSPLH
many	TRBV2	TRBJ1-5	ASSTTGQGNQPQH
few	TRBV7-2	TRBJ1-3	ASSSQGRNTIY
many	TRBV9	TRBJ1-1	ASSRTVGTEAF
few	TRBV28	TRBJ1-1	ASSLGRGVWNTEAF
many	TRBV7-6	TRBJ2-1	ASSLDDRDRRIEQF
many	TRBV18	TRBJ1-4	ASSPPGTYEKLF
few	TRBV19	TRBJ2-7	ASSMGTGGYEQY
NA	TRBV9	TRBJ2-1	ASSLVGNEQS
many	TRBV6-1	TRBJ1-2	ASRTGGAGITRKYGYT
many	TRBV5-1	TRBJ2-3	ASSSPSGLAMSGTDTQY